A single T cell receptor (beta chain) is shown here with its context. Its specificity is unknown. V was trimmed by 2 bases and J by 1 base, leaving 5 bases between them. In germline, CDR1 is SEHNR, CDR2 FQNEAQ (reference sequence). The CDR3 covers 13 residues. As defined, naive CD8 cells were CD45RO-negative and positively selected for CCR7, with terminally differentiated effector memory CD45RA+ cells excluded. Caucasian adults living in Nashville, Tennessee, provided all samples. The data were obtained in a study of shared clonotypes between healthy human individuals. The study's findings and limits: Naive subsets generally exceeded memory subsets in estimated richness. Clonotype sharing among donors, it was expected, would be affected by sequencing depth.

An approximately 210 ng quantity of DNA, around 30,000 T cell genomes, went into the sorted-subset replicate PCRs. Generated by immunoSEQ multiplex PCR, the TCRdb table keeps only in-frame clones and is missing some. Here the sample spans some 2 million clones, roughly 95% being singletons. This clonotype originated in a man aged 18 to 29 in good health. The sample taken for sequencing was naive CD8+ T cells sorted from blood. The V gene is TRBV7-9, the J gene TRBJ2-5; D unresolved. In nucleotides, the CDR3 is TGTGCCAGCAGCTTAACTTTCCAAGAGACCCAGTACTTC. The encoded protein is CASSLTFQETQYF. Full variable domain (missing parts from reference TRBV7-9 and TRBJ2-5): DTGVSQNPRHKITKRGQNVTFRCDPISEHNRLYWYRQTLGQGPEFLTYFQNEAQLEKSRLLSDRFSAERPKGSFSTLEIQRTEQGDSAMYLCASSLTFQETQYFGPGTRLLVL.